These T cell receptor beta chains were read from a single sample in a study of T cells in Graves' hyperthyroidism and ophthalmopathy. TCRdb itself ran the multiplex PCR reads through MiXCR, one entry per CDR3 protein. The sample has about 760,000 distinct CDR3 sequences, about a third seen once; the top ten hold roughly 31%. Sample: blood. The receptors were sampled from a woman between 40 and 50 years old with Graves' hyperthyroidism. The CDR3 runs from the conserved cysteine through the conserved F or W.

V	J	CDR3
TRBV20-1	TRBJ1-1	CSARDRDRGGSLNTEAFF
TRBV10-3	TRBJ2-7	CAISDGTGDSYEQYF
TRBV12-3/TRBV12-4	TRBJ2-7	CASSQAPTSSYEQYF
TRBV6-5	TRBJ2-7	CASSYSIGPGGEQYF
TRBV28	TRBJ2-2	CASSVPTYGTGELFF
TRBV19	TRBJ1-2	CASSTNGQTFENYGYTF
TRBV7-9	TRBJ2-7	CASSSWRGGREQYF
TRBV5-4	TRBJ2-5	CASSFRQLQETQYF
TRBV6-5	TRBJ1-1	CASTYGPGAEAFF
TRBV19	TRBJ2-5	CASSPPNRARGETQYF
TRBV7-2	TRBJ2-5	CASSLSWPYQETQYF
TRBV7-8	TRBJ1-1	CASSLASAENTEAFF
TRBV6-6	TRBJ1-1	CASTDSNTEAFF
TRBV5-5	TRBJ1-2	CASSAMRVDGYTF
TRBV19	TRBJ1-2	CASSISGDDYGYTF
TRBV10-3	TRBJ1-2	CAISESRGYGGYTF
TRBV7-9	TRBJ2-5	CASSFGQGERETQYF
TRBV4-3	TRBJ1-1	CASSQEGRSEAFF
TRBV10-3	TRBJ1-2	CAIWGPTYGYTF
TRBV5-6	TRBJ1-3	CASSSQLDGNTIYF
TRBV2	TRBJ2-7	CASSFDRLNSYEQYF
TRBV7-2	TRBJ2-7	CASRYGQVHEQYF
TRBV2	TRBJ2-7	CASSEARGYF
TRBV20-1	TRBJ1-1	CSAAEGGNTEAFF
TRBV29-1	TRBJ2-1	CSVVLYNEQFF
TRBV19	TRBJ2-2	CASTSGTSSTGELFF
TRBV7-2	TRBJ2-5	CASALLVGPETQYF
TRBV6-5	TRBJ1-3	CASSYPSGGGGNTIYF
TRBV10-3	TRBJ2-2	CASREGAGELFF
TRBV7-9	TRBJ2-5	CASSGGQETQYF
TRBV19	TRBJ1-2	CASSMGARPGNYGYTF
TRBV24-1	TRBJ2-2	CATSDSGGTGELLF
TRBV7-9	TRBJ2-3	CASSYYLVGDTQYF
TRBV19	TRBJ1-4	CASSPGRYEKLFF
TRBV7-2	TRBJ1-6	CASSQQGQGGTPLHF
TRBV7-9	TRBJ1-2	CASSHSTPTYGYTF
TRBV7-9	TRBJ1-2	CASSGIHYGYTF
TRBV24-1	TRBJ2-7	CASSLSGGTSSYEQYF
TRBV12-3/TRBV12-4	TRBJ2-7	CASSFALFYEQYF
TRBV7-8	TRBJ1-1	CASSLAFRGTGVSEAFF
TRBV2	TRBJ1-5	CASTFLAGVETQHF
TRBV20-1	TRBJ1-4	CSARTGCEKLFF
TRBV7-2	TRBJ2-7	CASSSPTTTGPQVGQYF
TRBV7-2	TRBJ2-5	CASRPAQTQETQYF
TRBV19	TRBJ1-2	CASSTSVGRGYTF
TRBV20-1	TRBJ1-5	CSARYRGSQPQHF
TRBV20-1	TRBJ1-1	CSAPTGGHNTEAFF
TRBV4-3	TRBJ1-4	CASSQDHRGTNEKLFF
TRBV6-5	TRBJ1-1	CASSYGMAPTAEAFF
TRBV2	TRBJ2-1	CASSGTSGRSSNNEQFF
TRBV29-1	TRBJ2-5	CSEGVSETQYF